Listed below are T cell receptor beta chains from one sample, sequenced in a study of T cells after yellow fever vaccination. TCRdb re-derived calls from the 5' RACE reads in MiXCR, one entry per CDR3 protein. The table has some 290,000 distinct CDR3 sequences, around 10% seen once. Sequencing used CD4+ T cells sorted from PBMCs, obtained 45 days after the yellow fever booster vaccination. These receptors were collected from a man between 18 and 35 years old who received the YFV17D yellow fever vaccine. The CDR3 runs from the conserved cysteine through the conserved F or W. A D gene is named only where the DNA matches it firmly. Where a row states a size, it is once, few, many or the class of an expanded clone; other rows omit it.

D,V,size,J,DNA,CDR3
TRBD2,TRBV7-8,NA,TRBJ2-1,TGTGCCAGCAGCCAAAGAGCGGGGGGGTACAATGAGCAGTTCTTC,CASSQRAGGYNEQFF
NA,TRBV7-3,NA,TRBJ1-6,TGTGCCAGCAGCATAAGTCCCCTCGGCAATTCACCCCTCCACTTT,CASSISPLGNSPLHF
TRBD2,TRBV29-1,many,TRBJ2-3,TGCAGCGCTAGCGGGGGCCTCACAGATACGCAGTATTTT,CSASGGLTDTQYF
NA,TRBV4-3,few,TRBJ1-1,TGCGCCAGCAGCCAAGAACAGGGACTTGAAGCTTTCTTT,CASSQEQGLEAFF
NA,TRBV7-2,many,TRBJ1-1,TGTGCCAGCAGCCTACGAAACTCGAACACTGAAGCTTTCTTT,CASSLRNSNTEAFF
NA,TRBV29-1,NA,TRBJ2-6,TGCAGCGTTGAACAGAACTCTGGGGCCAACGTCCTGACTTTC,CSVEQNSGANVLTF
NA,TRBV9,NA,TRBJ1-2,TGTGCCAGCAGCGTAGATCCGACAGCTAACTATGGCTACACCTTC,CASSVDPTANYGYTF
NA,TRBV10-3,many,TRBJ2-5,TGTGCCATCGGAGCGTCCCAAGAGACCCAGTACTTC,CAIGASQETQYF
TRBD1,TRBV6-5,NA,TRBJ2-5,TGTGCCAGCAGTTACTCGGGACAGGGGTTGGGAGAGACCCAGTACTTC,CASSYSGQGLGETQYF
TRBD2,TRBV19,few,TRBJ2-7,TGTGCCAGTAGGCTAGCGGCCCCTGTCGAGCAGTACTTC,CASRLAAPVEQYF
NA,TRBV28,few,TRBJ2-6,TGTGCCAGCAGCCAAAGGACAGTCTCAAGGGGACCCCTCTCTGGGGCCAACGTCCTGACTTTC,CASSQRTVSRGPLSGANVLTF
NA,TRBV5-1,NA,TRBJ2-7,TGCGCCAGCAGCTCGGGGGTTGACAGTGGTATTGGGGAGCAGTACTTC,CASSSGVDSGIGEQYF
TRBD1,TRBV20-1,many,TRBJ2-3,TGCAGTGCGCCAGGGACAGGGATGACAGATACGCAGTATTTT,CSAPGTGMTDTQYF
TRBD2,TRBV5-6,few,TRBJ2-2,TGTGCCAGCAGCTTACTCGGGGGGGGCCCCACCGGGGAGCTGTTTTTT,CASSLLGGGPTGELFF
TRBD1,TRBV7-9,few,TRBJ1-1,TGTGCCAGCAGCTCACCGCGGACAGGGCTCGACACTGAAGCTTTCTTT,CASSSPRTGLDTEAFF
NA,TRBV20-1,NA,TRBJ2-3,TGCAGTGCCGCCGTGCCTGCGGTAACAGATACGCAGTATTTT,CSAAVPAVTDTQYF
NA,TRBV20-1,many,TRBJ1-1,TGCAAGGCAGGGATTGAAGCTTTCTTT,CKAGIEAFF
TRBD1,TRBV11-2,few,TRBJ2-2,TGTGCCAGCAGCTTTTGGGGACAGGGCACCGGGGAGCTGTTTTTT,CASSFWGQGTGELFF
NA,TRBV4-3,many,TRBJ2-3,TGCGCCAGCAGCCGCCACACAGATACGCAGTATTTT,CASSRHTDTQYF
TRBD1,TRBV7-2,few,TRBJ2-1,TGTGCCAGCAAAACCAGGGGGCCCTACAATGAGCAGTTCTTC,CASKTRGPYNEQFF
NA,TRBV6-2/TRBV6-3,few,TRBJ1-1,TGTGCCAGCAGTTACACCCAGGGCAGCACTGAAGCTTTCTTT,CASSYTQGSTEAFF
NA,TRBV5-1,NA,TRBJ1-3,TGCGCCAGCAGCTTGGTGCGGGAGGCTGGAAACACCATATATTTT,CASSLVREAGNTIYF
NA,TRBV15,few,TRBJ2-2,TGTGCCACCAGCAGGAGGACTACCGATATCACCGGGGAGCTGTTTTTT,CATSRRTTDITGELFF
TRBD1,TRBV7-8,few,TRBJ2-5,TGTGCCAGCAGCTCTCGACAGGGGCAGACCCAGTACTTC,CASSSRQGQTQYF
TRBD1,TRBV5-1,few,TRBJ2-3,TGCGCCAGCAGTGGGACAGGGTTGAGCACAGATACGCAGTATTTT,CASSGTGLSTDTQYF
NA,TRBV2,few,TRBJ2-7,TGTGCGTCAGGGCCAGGAGAAGGCTACGAGCAGTACTTC,CASGPGEGYEQYF
NA,TRBV18,few,TRBJ1-4,TGTGCCAGCTCACCTCAGTATGGTGCAACTAATGAAAAACTGTTTTTT,CASSPQYGATNEKLFF
NA,TRBV5-1,many,TRBJ2-7,TGCGCCAGCAGGGGCTGGGGCTCCTACGAGCAGTACTTC,CASRGWGSYEQYF
NA,TRBV19,NA,TRBJ2-4,TGTGCCAGTAGTGGGACCAACCTAGCCAAAAACATTCAGTACTTC,CASSGTNLAKNIQYF
NA,TRBV4-2,few,TRBJ1-2,TGTGCCAGCAGCCAACTCGACCCAGGGTTTGGGTATGGCTACACCTTC,CASSQLDPGFGYGYTF
NA,TRBV12-3/TRBV12-4,many,TRBJ2-5,TGTGCCAGCAGTTTAGAGGGTAGCACGGAGACCCAGTACTTC,CASSLEGSTETQYF
TRBD2,TRBV10-3,NA,TRBJ2-3,TGTGCCATCAGTGACCATAGCGGGGGGACAGATACGCAGTATTTT,CAISDHSGGTDTQYF
NA,TRBV30,few,TRBJ2-7,TGTGCCTGGAGTGGTCTAGCAATGAGCGAGCAGTACTTC,CAWSGLAMSEQYF
TRBD1,TRBV6-2/TRBV6-3,many,TRBJ2-5,TGTGCCAGCAGCGACAGGGTGCGGGAGACCCAGTACTTC,CASSDRVRETQYF
NA,TRBV9,few,TRBJ2-3,TGTGCCAGCAAGGGGGATACCACAGATACGCAGTATTTT,CASKGDTTDTQYF